Below, 27 T cell receptor beta chains from the same sample are listed, as sequenced in a study of Graves' ophthalmopathy and Graves' hyperthyroidism. RNA transcripts served as template for amplifying TCR beta CDR3 sequences. Second-round multiplex PCR came after a first-round RT-PCR that employed HTBI primers. TCRdb reprocessed the multiplex PCR reads via MiXCR and lists one record per CDR3 protein. The table shows some 1.1 million distinct CDR3 sequences, with approximately 35% occurring only once. Sample: peripheral blood or thyroid tissue (not recorded which). All receptors come from an adult man with Graves' hyperthyroidism.

This clonotype was counted only a few times. The gene calls are TRBV2 and TRBJ2-7; possibly TRBD1 for D (7 bases). The germline V gene encodes CDR1 SNHLY and CDR2 FYNNEI. The ends were cut back, 6 bases at V and 4 bases at J, with 13 bases in the middle. This CDR3 has 13 amino acids. In nucleotides, the CDR3 is TGTGCCAGCAGCTGGAGGGGGCTATACGAGCAGTACTTC. This encodes CASSWRGLYEQYF.

There are many counts of this clonotype. This chain connects TRBV20-1 to TRBJ1-5; 10 bases agree with TRBD1. This CDR3 contains 12 residues. Germline CDR1 is DFQATT and CDR2 is SNEGSKA (reference sequence). Trimming took 6 bases from V and 9 from J; bases not matched to a gene: 5. CDR3 sequence (DNA): TGCAGTGCCCCGGACAGGGGGGGGCCCCAGCATTTT. The encoded protein is CSAPDRGGPQHF.

This clonotype has ten or more counts. The chain employs TRBV9 and TRBJ1-6; unclear D gene. The CDR3 length is 15 residues. Trimming stripped 0 bases from V and 5 bases from J, with 9 bases between. The germline V gene encodes CDR1 SGDLS and CDR2 YYNGEE. CDR3 sequence (DNA): TGTGCCAGCAGCGTAGAGGCACGCAATAATTCACCCCTCCACTTT. Protein: CASSVEARNNSPLHF.

The V gene is TRBV20-1, the J gene TRBJ1-4; unclear D gene. The CDR3 is made up of 13 amino acids. Germline CDR1 is DFQATT and CDR2 is SNEGSKA (reference sequence). V lost 3 bases to trimming and J lost 4 bases, with 9 bases between them. The CDR3 DNA reads as TGCAGTGCTAGTTGGGATGTTAATGAAAAACTGTTTTTT. Amino acids: CSASWDVNEKLFF.

As concerns this clonotype: A much larger clone lies a single base off, so this may be a read error. This chain connects TRBV7-9 to TRBJ1-1, with a weak D call TRBD1 (5 bases). Germline CDR1 reads SEHNR; CDR2 reads FQNEAQ (reference sequence). This CDR3 has 15 amino acids. The CDR3 loop reads CASSSSGSPNAEAFF. The CDR3 DNA is TGTGCCAGCAGCTCATCAGGGTCTCCGAACGCTGAAGCTTTCTTT.

This clonotype came up many times. This chain connects TRBV10-3 to TRBJ1-1; D not resolved. Germline V gene lookup returns CDR1 ENHRY and CDR2 SYGVKD. This CDR3 region has 17 residues. Trimming stripped 3 bases from V and 0 bases from J, with 17 bases between. CDR3 sequence reads: CAISDYDRLGMNTEAFF. DNA of the CDR3: TGTGCCATCAGTGACTACGATCGTTTGGGGATGAACACTGAAGCTTTCTTT.

This chain joins TRBV2 and TRBJ2-2; D not resolved. V lost 5 bases to trimming and J lost 0 bases, with 10 bases between them. The V gene's germline CDR1 is SNHLY and CDR2 FYNNEI. The CDR3 is made up of 15 amino acids. CDR3 in DNA: TGTGCCAGCAGTTATTGGGATACGAACACCGGGGAGCTGTTTTTT. It is translated as CASSYWDTNTGELFF.

This clonotype appeared a single time. The genes are TRBV20-1 and TRBJ1-4, with D hard to call. CDR3 length: 12 residues. Germline CDR1 and CDR2: DFQATT and SNEGSKA (reference sequence). CDR3 DNA sequence: TGCAGCCCAGAAAACTCGGGTGAAAAACTGTTTTTT. This codes for CSPENSGEKLFF.

This clonotype was detected ten times or more. This rearrangement joins TRBV7-2 to TRBJ1-5; D call uncertain. The CDR3 totals 15 residues. The V and J ends lost 4 bases and 7 bases respectively, with 17 bases between them. In germline, CDR1 is SGHTA, CDR2 FQGNSA. The CDR3 reads CASSYAGAGGQPQHF. CDR3 bases: TGTGCCAGCAGCTACGCCGGCGCCGGCGGGCAGCCCCAGCATTTT.

This clonotype was observed a few times. The gene calls are TRBV7-2 and TRBJ2-7; TRBD1 aligns across 7 bases. Looked up from germline, CDR1 is SGHTA and CDR2 is FQGNSA. The CDR3 is 12 residues long. Germline trimming cut 4 bases from V and 6 bases from J; bases unmatched to any gene: 3. In DNA, the CDR3 is TGTGCCAGCAGCTGGAACAGGGGCGAGCAGTACTTC. It codes for CASSWNRGEQYF.

This clonotype was recorded at least ten times. This chain links TRBV5-1 with TRBJ1-6; TRBD1 might be the D (5 bases). Trimming cost V 0 bases and J 9 bases, with 7 bases left between them. Germline V CDR1 and CDR2: SGHRS, YFSETQ. The CDR3 runs to 13 residues. The CDR3 protein is CASSLDGASPLHF. The CDR3 DNA reads TGCGCCAGCAGCTTGGATGGGGCTTCACCCCTCCACTTT.

The sample holds many counts of this clonotype. The chain links TRBV7-9 to TRBJ1-2; 8 nucleotides line up with TRBD1. J lost 3 bases, V lost 5 bases, and 11 bases had no gene match. Looked up from germline, CDR1 is SEHNR and CDR2 is FQNEAQ (reference sequence). CDR3 length: 16 residues. The CDR3 coding sequence is TGTGCCAGCAGCCGTCGGGCGACAGGGGCGGACTATGGCTACACCTTC. It encodes CASSRRATGADYGYTF. The variable domain in full, completed from reference TRBV7-9 and TRBJ1-2, reads DTGVSQNPRHKITKRGQNVTFRCDPISEHNRLYWYRQTLGQGPEFLTYFQNEAQLEKSRLLSDRFSAERPKGSFSTLEIQRTEQGDSAMYLCASSRRATGADYGYTFGSGTRLTVV.

V gene TRBV29-1 combines with J gene TRBJ1-1; D remains ambiguous. Germline assignment: CDR1 SQVTM and CDR2 ANQGSEA. Trimming took 0 bases from V and 1 from J, leaving 9 bases between them. This CDR3 is 14 amino acids long. The CDR3 spells CSVEDRGTNTEAFF. The CDR3 nucleotides read TGCAGCGTTGAAGATCGGGGAACGAACACTGAAGCTTTCTTT. The complete variable domain, with remaining parts taken from reference TRBV29-1 and TRBJ1-1, reads SAVISQKPSRDICQRGTSLTIQCQVDSQVTMMFWYRQQPGQSLTLIATANQGSEATYESGFVIDKFPISRPNLTFSTLTVSNMSPEDSSIYLCSVEDRGTNTEAFFGQGTRLTVV.

This clonotype was found many times. The rearrangement joins TRBV19 to TRBJ1-5; possibly TRBD1 for D (5 bases). Germline V CDR1 and CDR2: LNHDA, SQIVND (reference sequence). The CDR3 totals 15 residues. Trimming took 3 bases from V and 1 from J, leaving 10 bases between them. CDR3 in DNA: TGTGCCAGTAGTATCCTGCGGGGGAGCAATCAGCCCCAGCATTTT. This codes for CASSILRGSNQPQHF.

A remark on this clonotype: A much larger clone sits a single nucleotide away, making a read error possible. This likely comes from a read error, as the CDR3 has no conserved phenylalanine or tryptophan at its end. It is unclear where the CDR3 begins or ends on the DNA, so no DNA is shown, and the CDR3 is as TCRdb lists it. V usage is TRBV19 and J usage is TRBJ2-7. Germline CDR1 and CDR2: LNHDA and SQIVND (reference sequence). The CDR3 is 13 residues long, counting both termini. CDR3 in amino acids: CASRPSDLMKVTL.

This clonotype occurred many times. The CDR3 protein is CASSLRTSREETQYF. CDR3 nucleotides: TGTGCCAGCAGCTTGAGGACAAGTCGCGAGGAGACCCAGTACTTC. The chain employs TRBV5-6 and TRBJ2-5, with a tentative D call TRBD1 (5 bases). CDR1 and CDR2 from the germline V gene are SGHDT and YYEEEE. This CDR3 has 15 residues. V lost 1 base, J lost 5 bases, and 15 bases lay in between.

This clonotype was detected only a few times. This sequence joins TRBV7-8 and TRBJ2-7; possible D gene TRBD1, 5 bases. V shed 4 bases and J shed 3 bases, with 19 bases lying between them. Germline assignment: CDR1 SGHVS and CDR2 FQNEAQ. CDR3 length equals 16 residues. The chain's CDR3 is CASSSLRAYDSYEQYF. In DNA, the CDR3 is TGTGCCAGCAGCTCACTCCGGGCCTACGACAGCTACGAGCAGTACTTC.

This clonotype was seen only a few times. The rearrangement uses TRBV7-2 and TRBJ2-5, with TRBD2 as a possible D gene (6 bases). The DNA end is more similar to TRBJ2-1, so the J call may be wrong. Germline lookup yields CDR1 SGHTA and CDR2 FQGNSA. The CDR3 contains 12 residues. The CDR3 spells CASSFRGNEQFF. The CDR3 DNA follows: TGTGCCAGCAGCTTCCGGGGGAATGAGCAGTTCTTC.

This clonotype has more than one count but fewer than ten. The rearrangement uses TRBV11-2 and TRBJ2-5; a possible D gene is TRBD1 (5 bases). This CDR3 spans 14 amino acids. The germline V gene encodes CDR1 SGHAT and CDR2 FQNNGV. V was trimmed by 5 bases and J by 2 bases, leaving 12 bases between them. The CDR3: CASSPRRAQETQYF. In DNA form, the CDR3 reads TGTGCCAGCAGCCCCCGCAGGGCTCAAGAGACCCAGTACTTC.

Only a few counts were recorded for this clonotype. The V gene is TRBV12-3 or TRBV12-4, the J gene TRBJ2-7; D is unclear. V lost 3 bases and J 6 bases, leaving 9 bases between the germline ends. The CDR3 covers 12 residues. Here the CDR3 DNA reads TGTGCCAGCAGTTTGTTCTTGGGCGAGCAGTACTTC. Amino acid sequence: CASSLFLGEQYF.

The genes are TRBV7-2 and TRBJ2-3, with D unresolved. Germline V gene lookup returns CDR1 SGHTA and CDR2 FQGNSA. Trimming took 2 bases from V and 0 from J, leaving 9 bases between them. CDR3 length: 15 residues. The CDR3 coding sequence is TGTGCCAGCAGCTTATTCCTGGCTAGCACAGATACGCAGTATTTT. Its translation: CASSLFLASTDTQYF. Drawing the rest from reference TRBV7-2 and TRBJ2-3, the complete variable domain is GAGVSQSPSNKVTEKGKDVELRCDPISGHTALYWYRQSLGQGLEFLIYFQGNSAPDKSGLPSDRFSAERTGGSVSTLTIQRTQQEDSAVYLCASSLFLASTDTQYFGPGTRLTVL.

This clonotype was counted between two and nine times. The V and J genes are TRBV19 and TRBJ2-4; D not resolved. The CDR3 sequence is 13 residues long. Germline values: CDR1 LNHDA, CDR2 SQIVND (reference sequence). Trimming removed 2 bases from V and 1 base from J, with 3 bases in between. CDR3 DNA: TGTGCCAGTAGTATACTTGCCAAAAACATTCAGTACTTC. Amino acids: CASSILAKNIQYF.

This clonotype was recorded a few times. This may arise from a read error, as a much more abundant clone is one base away. V usage is TRBV7-8 and J usage is TRBJ2-2; D is ambiguous. The V gene's germline CDR1 is SGHVS and CDR2 FQNEAQ. The CDR3 has 14 residues. V lost 3 bases and J lost 4, with 9 bases in between. CDR3 nucleotide sequence: TGTGCCAGCAGCTTTGGACCGAGCACCGGGGAGCTGTTTTTT. The encoded protein is CASSFGPSTGELFF.

This clonotype was detected ten times or more. This chain joins TRBV19 and TRBJ2-6; TRBD1 matches 12 bases. This CDR3 spans 18 amino acids. Germline V gene lookup returns CDR1 LNHDA and CDR2 SQIVND (reference sequence). V lost 5 bases to trimming and J lost 3 bases; unmatched junction nucleotides: 8. The CDR3 sequence is CASSPRDRGLVGANVLTF. In DNA form, the CDR3 reads TGTGCCAGTAGTCCACGGGACAGGGGGCTGGTTGGGGCCAACGTCCTGACTTTC.

For this clonotype: A read error may be the cause here, since a much bigger clone is one base away. The chain couples TRBV7-9 to TRBJ1-1; 7 bases align to TRBD1. V trimming: 7 bases; J trimming: 6 bases; junction bases outside the gene matches: 5. The V gene's germline CDR1 is SEHNR and CDR2 FQNEAQ (reference sequence). The CDR3 is made up of 12 amino acids. The CDR3 loop is CASIDDRAEAFF. The CDR3 DNA sequence: TGTGCCAGCATTGACGACAGGGCTGAAGCTTTCTTT.

The chain couples TRBV13 to TRBJ1-1; 9 nucleotides line up with TRBD1. CDR3 length: 15 residues. V shed 6 bases and J 11 bases; nucleotides not matched to a gene: 16. The germline V gene encodes CDR1 PRHDT and CDR2 FYEKMQ (reference sequence). The CDR3 DNA reads as TGTGCCAGCAGTGAAGGGGGACAGGGTACAAACTTGGCTTTCTTT. Protein product: CASSEGGQGTNLAFF.

There are a few counts of this clonotype. The rearrangement links TRBV6-5 to TRBJ2-6, with a weak D call TRBD1 (5 bases). With 0 bases removed from V and 0 bases from J, the gap between germline ends came to 6 bases. This CDR3 comprises 16 residues. CDR1 is MNHEY, CDR2 SVGAGI, per germline. CDR3 nucleotides: TGTGCCAGCAGTTACTCGGGGCTCTCTGGGGCCAACGTCCTGACTTTC. Translating it yields CASSYSGLSGANVLTF.